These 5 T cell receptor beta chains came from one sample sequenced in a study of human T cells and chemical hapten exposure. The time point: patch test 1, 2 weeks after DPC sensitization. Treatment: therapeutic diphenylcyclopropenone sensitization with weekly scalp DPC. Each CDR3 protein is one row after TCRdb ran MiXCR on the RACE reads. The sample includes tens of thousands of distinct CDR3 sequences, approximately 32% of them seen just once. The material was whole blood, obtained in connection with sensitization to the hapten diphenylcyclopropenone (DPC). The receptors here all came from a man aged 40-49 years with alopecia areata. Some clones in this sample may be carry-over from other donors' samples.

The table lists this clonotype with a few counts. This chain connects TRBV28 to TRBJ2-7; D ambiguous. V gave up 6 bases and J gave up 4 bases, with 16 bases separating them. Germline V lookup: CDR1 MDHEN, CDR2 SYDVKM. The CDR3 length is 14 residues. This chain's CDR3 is CASSPPVMPYEQYF. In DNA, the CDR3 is TGTGCCAGCAGCCCTCCGGTGATGCCGTACGAGCAGTACTTC.

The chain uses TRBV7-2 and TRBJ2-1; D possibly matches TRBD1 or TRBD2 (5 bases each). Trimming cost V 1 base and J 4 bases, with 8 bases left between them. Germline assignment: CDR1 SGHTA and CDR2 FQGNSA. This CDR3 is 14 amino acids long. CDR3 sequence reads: CASSLGGKYNEQFF. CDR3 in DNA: TGTGCCAGCAGCTTAGGGGGGAAGTACAATGAGCAGTTCTTC.

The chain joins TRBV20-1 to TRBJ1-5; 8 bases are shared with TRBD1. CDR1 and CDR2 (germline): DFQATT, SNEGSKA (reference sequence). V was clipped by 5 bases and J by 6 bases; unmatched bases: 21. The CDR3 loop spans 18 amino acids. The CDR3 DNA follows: TGCAGTGCTCCTCCCCTGCGGCAGGGGGCAATGGGGGGTCAGCCCCAGCATTTT. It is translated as CSAPPLRQGAMGGQPQHF.

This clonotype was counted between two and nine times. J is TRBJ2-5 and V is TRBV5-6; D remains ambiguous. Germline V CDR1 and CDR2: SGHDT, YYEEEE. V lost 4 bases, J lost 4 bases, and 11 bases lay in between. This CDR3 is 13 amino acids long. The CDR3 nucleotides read TGTGCCAGCAGCCGGTGGGGTCGAGAGACCCAGTACTTC. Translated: CASSRWGRETQYF.

The CDR3 DNA reads TGTGCCAGCAGCCCAGGGGGGACAGGTCGGACCCAGTACTTC. As protein: CASSPGGTGRTQYF. The rearrangement uses TRBV27 and TRBJ2-5; 8 bases line up with TRBD1. This CDR3 spans 14 amino acids. Germline loops: CDR1 MNHEY, CDR2 SMNVEV (reference sequence). The V segment lost 6 bases and the J segment 7 bases; nucleotides outside the gene matches: 10.